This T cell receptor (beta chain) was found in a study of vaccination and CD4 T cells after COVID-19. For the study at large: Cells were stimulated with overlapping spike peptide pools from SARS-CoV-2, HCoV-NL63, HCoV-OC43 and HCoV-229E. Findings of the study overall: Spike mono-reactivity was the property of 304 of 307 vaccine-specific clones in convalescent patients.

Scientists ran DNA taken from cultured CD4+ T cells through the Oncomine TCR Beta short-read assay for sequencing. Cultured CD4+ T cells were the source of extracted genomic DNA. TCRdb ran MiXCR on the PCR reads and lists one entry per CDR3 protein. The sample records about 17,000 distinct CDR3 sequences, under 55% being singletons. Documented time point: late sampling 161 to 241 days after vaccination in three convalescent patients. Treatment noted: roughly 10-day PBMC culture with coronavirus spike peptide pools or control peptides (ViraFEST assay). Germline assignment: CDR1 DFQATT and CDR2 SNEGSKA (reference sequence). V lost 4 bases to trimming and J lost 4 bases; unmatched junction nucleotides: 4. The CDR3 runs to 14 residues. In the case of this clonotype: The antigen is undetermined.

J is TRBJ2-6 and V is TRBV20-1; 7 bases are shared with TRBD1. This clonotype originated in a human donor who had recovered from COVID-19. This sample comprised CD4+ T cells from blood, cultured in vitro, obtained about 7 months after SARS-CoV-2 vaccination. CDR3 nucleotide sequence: TGCAGTGCTACAGACAGGGTCGGGGCCAACGTCCTGACTTTC. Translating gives CSATDRVGANVLTF.